This T cell receptor (beta chain) derives from a study of control samples from healthy donors and cancer patients. The CDR3 covers 12 residues. Trimming left V 1 base short and J 5 bases short, with 4 bases between. In germline, CDR1 is SGHNT, CDR2 YENEEA. The table came from immunoSEQ multiplex PCR; TCRdb's copy has only in-frame clones and leaves some out. The data hold over 85,000 clones, with 92% observed a single time. This sequence was found in a woman in her late teens or twenties in good health. The material sequenced was blood. The genes are TRBV11-3 and TRBJ2-3; unclear D gene. The CDR3 region is CASSLAGDTQYF. DNA of the CDR3: TGTGCCAGCAGCTTAGCAGGAGATACGCAGTATTTT.